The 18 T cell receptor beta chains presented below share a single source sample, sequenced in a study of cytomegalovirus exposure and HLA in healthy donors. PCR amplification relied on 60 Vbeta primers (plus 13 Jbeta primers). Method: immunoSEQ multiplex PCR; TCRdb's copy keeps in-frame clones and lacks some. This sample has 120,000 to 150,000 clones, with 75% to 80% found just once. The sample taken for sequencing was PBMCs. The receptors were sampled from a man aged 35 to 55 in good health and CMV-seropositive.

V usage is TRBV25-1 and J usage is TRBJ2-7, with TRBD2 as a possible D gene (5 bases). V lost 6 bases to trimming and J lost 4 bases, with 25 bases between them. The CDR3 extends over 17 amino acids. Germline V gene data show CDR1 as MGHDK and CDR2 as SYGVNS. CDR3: CASRGSSLGIYSYEQYF. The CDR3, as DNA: TGTGCCAGCAGAGGGAGTAGTTTGGGGATATATTCATACGAGCAGTACTTC.

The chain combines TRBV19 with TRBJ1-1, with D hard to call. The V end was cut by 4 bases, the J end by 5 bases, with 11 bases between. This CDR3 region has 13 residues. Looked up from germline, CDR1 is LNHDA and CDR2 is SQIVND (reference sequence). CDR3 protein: CASSTNRRTEAFF. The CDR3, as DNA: TGTGCCAGTAGTACTAACCGGAGAACTGAAGCTTTCTTT. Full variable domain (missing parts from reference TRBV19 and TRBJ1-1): DGGITQSPKYLFRKEGQNVTLSCEQNLNHDAMYWYRQDPGQGLRLIYYSQIVNDFQKGDIAEGYSVSREKKESFPLTVTSAQKNPTAFYLCASSTNRRTEAFFGQGTRLTVV.

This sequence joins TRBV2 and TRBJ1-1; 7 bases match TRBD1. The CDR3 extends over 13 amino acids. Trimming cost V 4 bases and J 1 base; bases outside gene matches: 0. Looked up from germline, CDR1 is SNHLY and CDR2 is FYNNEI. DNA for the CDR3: TGTGCCAGCAGTGGGGACAGGAACACTGAAGCTTTCTTT. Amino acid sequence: CASSGDRNTEAFF.

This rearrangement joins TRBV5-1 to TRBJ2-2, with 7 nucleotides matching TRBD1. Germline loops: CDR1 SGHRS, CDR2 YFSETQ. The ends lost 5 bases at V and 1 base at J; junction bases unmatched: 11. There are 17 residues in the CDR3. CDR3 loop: CASRYVGTVKNTGELFF. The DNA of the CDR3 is TGCGCCAGCAGGTATGTCGGGACAGTAAAGAACACCGGGGAGCTGTTTTTT.

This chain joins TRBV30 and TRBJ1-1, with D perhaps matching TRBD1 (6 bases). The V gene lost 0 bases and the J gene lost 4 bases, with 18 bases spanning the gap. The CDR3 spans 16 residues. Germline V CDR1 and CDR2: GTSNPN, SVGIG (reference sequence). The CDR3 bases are TGTGCCTGGAGTGTACGAGGGCAGGGGAAGGGCACTGAAGCTTTCTTT. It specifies CAWSVRGQGKGTEAFF. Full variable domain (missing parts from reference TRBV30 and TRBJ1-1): SQTIHQWPATLVQPVGSPLSLECTVEGTSNPNLYWYRQAAGRGLQLLFYSVGIGQISSEVPQNLSASRPQDRQFILSSKKLLLSDSGFYLCAWSVRGQGKGTEAFFGQGTRLTVV.

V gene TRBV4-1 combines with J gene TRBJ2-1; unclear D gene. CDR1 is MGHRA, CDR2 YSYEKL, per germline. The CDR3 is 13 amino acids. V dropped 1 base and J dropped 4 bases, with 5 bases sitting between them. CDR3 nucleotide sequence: TGCGCCAGCAGCCAAGCGGAGTACAATGAGCAGTTCTTC. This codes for CASSQAEYNEQFF.

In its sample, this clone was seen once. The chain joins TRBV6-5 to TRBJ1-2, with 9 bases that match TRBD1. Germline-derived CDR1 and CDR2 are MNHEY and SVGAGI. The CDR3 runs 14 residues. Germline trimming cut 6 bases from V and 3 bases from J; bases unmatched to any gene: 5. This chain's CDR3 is CASSPDRGYYGYTF. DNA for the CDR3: TGTGCCAGCAGCCCGGACAGGGGTTACTATGGCTACACCTTC.

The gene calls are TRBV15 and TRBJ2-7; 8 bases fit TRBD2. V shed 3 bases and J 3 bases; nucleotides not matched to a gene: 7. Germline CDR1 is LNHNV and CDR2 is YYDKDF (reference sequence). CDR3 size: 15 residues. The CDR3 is CATSRGGSGNYEQYF. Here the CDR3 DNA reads TGTGCCACCAGCAGGGGCGGTAGCGGGAACTACGAGCAGTACTTC.

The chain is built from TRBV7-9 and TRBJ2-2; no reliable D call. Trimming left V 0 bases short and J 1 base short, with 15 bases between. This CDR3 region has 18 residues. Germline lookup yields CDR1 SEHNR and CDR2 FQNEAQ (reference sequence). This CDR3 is CASSLAPRVTLNTGELFF. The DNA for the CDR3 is TGTGCCAGCAGCTTAGCCCCTCGGGTGACTTTGAACACCGGGGAGCTGTTTTTT.

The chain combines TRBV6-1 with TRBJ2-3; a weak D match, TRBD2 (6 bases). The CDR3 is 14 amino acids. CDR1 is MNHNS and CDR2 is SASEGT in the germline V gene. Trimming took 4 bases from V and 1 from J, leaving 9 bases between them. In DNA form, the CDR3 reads TGTGCCAGCAGTGGTGGCGGGGGCACAGATACGCAGTATTTT. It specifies CASSGGGGTDTQYF.

The CDR3 is CASSYGQYNEQFF. CDR3 nucleotides: TGTGCCAGCTCATACGGACAGTACAATGAGCAGTTCTTC. The genes are TRBV18 and TRBJ2-1; a weak D match, TRBD1 (6 bases). The CDR3 contains 13 residues. Germline values: CDR1 KGHSH, CDR2 LQKENI. V lost 5 bases, J lost 4 bases, and 9 bases lay in between.

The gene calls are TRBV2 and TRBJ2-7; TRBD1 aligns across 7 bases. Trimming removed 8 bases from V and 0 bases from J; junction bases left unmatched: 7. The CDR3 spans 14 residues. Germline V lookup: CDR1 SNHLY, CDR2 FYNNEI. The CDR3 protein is CASGGQEISYEQYF. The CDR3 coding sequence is TGTGCCAGCGGTGGACAGGAGATCTCCTACGAGCAGTACTTC.

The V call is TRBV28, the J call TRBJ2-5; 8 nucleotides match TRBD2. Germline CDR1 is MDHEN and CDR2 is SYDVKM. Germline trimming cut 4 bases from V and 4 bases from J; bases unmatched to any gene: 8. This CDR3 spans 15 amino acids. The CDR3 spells CASSSAGEARETQYF. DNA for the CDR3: TGTGCCAGCAGTTCAGCGGGAGAAGCACGAGAGACCCAGTACTTC. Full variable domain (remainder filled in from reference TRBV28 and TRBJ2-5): DVKVTQSSRYLVKRTGEKVFLECVQDMDHENMFWYRQDPGLGLRLIYFSYDVKMKEKGDIPEGYSVSREKKERFSLILESASTNQTSMYLCASSSAGEARETQYFGPGTRLLVL.

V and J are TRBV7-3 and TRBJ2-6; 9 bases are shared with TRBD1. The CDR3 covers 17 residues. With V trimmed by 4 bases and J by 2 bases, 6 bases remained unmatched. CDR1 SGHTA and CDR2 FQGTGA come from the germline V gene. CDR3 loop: CASSSSRDRAGANVLTF. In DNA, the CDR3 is TGTGCCAGCAGCTCCAGCCGGGACAGGGCTGGGGCCAACGTCCTGACTTTC.

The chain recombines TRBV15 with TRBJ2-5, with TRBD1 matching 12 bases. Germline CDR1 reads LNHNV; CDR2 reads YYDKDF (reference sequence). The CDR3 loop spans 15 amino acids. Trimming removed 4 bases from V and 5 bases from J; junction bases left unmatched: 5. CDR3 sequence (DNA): TGTGCCACCAGCATCGGGACAGGGGGCCGGGAGACCCAGTACTTC. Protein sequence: CATSIGTGGRETQYF.

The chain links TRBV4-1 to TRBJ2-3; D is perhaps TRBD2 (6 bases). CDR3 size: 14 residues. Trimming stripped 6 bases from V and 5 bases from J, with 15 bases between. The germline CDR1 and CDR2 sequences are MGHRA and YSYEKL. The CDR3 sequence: CASRPGSAGDTQYF. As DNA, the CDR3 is TGCGCCAGCAGACCGGGCTCAGCGGGAGATACGCAGTATTTT.

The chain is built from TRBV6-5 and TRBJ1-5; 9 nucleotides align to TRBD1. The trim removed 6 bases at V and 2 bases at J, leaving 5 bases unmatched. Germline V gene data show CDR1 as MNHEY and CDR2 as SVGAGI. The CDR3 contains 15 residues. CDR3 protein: CASRRQGVGNQPQHF. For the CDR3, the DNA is TGTGCCAGCAGACGACAGGGGGTGGGCAATCAGCCCCAGCATTTT.

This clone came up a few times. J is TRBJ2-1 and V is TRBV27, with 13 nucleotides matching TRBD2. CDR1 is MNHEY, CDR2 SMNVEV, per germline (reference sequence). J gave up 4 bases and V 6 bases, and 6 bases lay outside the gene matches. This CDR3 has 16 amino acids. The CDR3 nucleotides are TGTGCCAGCAGAAATCCGGGACTAGCGGGATACAATGAGCAGTTCTTC. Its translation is CASRNPGLAGYNEQFF.